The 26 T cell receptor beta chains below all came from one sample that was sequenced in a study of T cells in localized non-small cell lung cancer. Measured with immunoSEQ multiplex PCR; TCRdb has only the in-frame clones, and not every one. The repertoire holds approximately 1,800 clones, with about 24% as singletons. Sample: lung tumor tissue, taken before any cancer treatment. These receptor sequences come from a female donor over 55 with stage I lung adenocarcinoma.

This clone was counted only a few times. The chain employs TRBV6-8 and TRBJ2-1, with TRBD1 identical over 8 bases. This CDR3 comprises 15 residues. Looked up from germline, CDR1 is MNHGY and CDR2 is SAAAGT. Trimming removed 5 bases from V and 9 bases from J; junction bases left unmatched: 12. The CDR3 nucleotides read TGTGCCAGCAGTATCGAGGGCAGGGGGCTGGGTGAGCAGTTCTTC. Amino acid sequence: CASSIEGRGLGEQFF.

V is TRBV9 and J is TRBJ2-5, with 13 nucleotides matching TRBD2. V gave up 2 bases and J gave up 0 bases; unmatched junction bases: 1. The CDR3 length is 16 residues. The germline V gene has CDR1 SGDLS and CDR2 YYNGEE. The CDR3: CASSVGLAGNQETQYF. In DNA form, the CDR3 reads TGTGCCAGCAGCGTGGGACTAGCGGGAAACCAAGAGACCCAGTACTTC.

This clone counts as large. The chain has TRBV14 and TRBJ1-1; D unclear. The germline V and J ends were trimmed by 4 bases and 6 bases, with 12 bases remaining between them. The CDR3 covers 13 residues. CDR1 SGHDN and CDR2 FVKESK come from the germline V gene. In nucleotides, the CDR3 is TGTGCCAGCAGCCCCCTGGGTTTCCCTGAAGCTTTCTTT. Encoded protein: CASSPLGFPEAFF.

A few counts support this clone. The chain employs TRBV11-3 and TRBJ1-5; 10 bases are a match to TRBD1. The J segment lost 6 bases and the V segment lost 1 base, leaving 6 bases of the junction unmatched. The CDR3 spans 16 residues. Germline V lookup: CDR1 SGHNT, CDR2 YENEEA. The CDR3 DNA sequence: TGTGCCAGCAGCTTAGGAAGGACAGGGGGGGCTCAGCCCCAGCATTTT. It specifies CASSLGRTGGAQPQHF.

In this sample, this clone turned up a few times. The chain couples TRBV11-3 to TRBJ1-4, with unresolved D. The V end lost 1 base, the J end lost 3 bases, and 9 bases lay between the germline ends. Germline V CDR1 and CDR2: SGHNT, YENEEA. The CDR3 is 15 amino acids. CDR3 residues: CASSLGPSPNEKLFF. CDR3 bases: TGTGCCAGCAGCTTAGGTCCCAGTCCTAATGAAAAACTGTTTTTT. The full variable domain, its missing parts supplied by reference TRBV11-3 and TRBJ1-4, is EAGVVQSPRYKIIEKKQPVAFWCNPISGHNTLYWYLQNLGQGPELLIRYENEEAVDDSQLPKDRFSAERLKGVDSTLKIQPAELGDSAVYLCASSLGPSPNEKLFFGSGTQLSVL.

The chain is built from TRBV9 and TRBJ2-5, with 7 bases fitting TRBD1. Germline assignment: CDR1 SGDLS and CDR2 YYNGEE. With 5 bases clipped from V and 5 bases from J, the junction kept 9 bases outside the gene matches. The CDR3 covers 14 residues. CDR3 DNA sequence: TGTGCCAGCAGTGGGCAGGGGGTTAGGGAGACCCAGTACTTC. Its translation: CASSGQGVRETQYF.

CDR3 protein: CASKPAGSRYGYTF. The CDR3 DNA sequence: TGTGCCAGCAAACCGGCGGGGTCGCGCTATGGCTACACCTTC. The chain has TRBV28 and TRBJ1-2, with D hard to call. The CDR3 sequence is 14 residues long. Trimming left V 7 bases short and J 4 bases short, with 16 bases between. Per the germline V gene, CDR1 is MDHEN and CDR2 is SYDVKM.

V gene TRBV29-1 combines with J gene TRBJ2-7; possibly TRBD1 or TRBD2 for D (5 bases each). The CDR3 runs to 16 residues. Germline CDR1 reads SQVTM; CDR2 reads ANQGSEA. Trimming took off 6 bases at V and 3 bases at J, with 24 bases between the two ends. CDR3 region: CSVTGWDEIPGYEQYF. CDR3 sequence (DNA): TGCAGCGTCACCGGGTGGGACGAGATCCCAGGCTACGAGCAGTACTTC.

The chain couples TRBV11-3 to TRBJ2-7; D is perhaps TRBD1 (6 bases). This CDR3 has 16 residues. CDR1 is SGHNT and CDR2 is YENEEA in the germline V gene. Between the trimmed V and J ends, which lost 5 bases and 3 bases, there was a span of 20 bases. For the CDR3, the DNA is TGTGCCAGCAGCACACCTTCCGGGACATCAGGCTACGAGCAGTACTTC. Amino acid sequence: CASSTPSGTSGYEQYF.

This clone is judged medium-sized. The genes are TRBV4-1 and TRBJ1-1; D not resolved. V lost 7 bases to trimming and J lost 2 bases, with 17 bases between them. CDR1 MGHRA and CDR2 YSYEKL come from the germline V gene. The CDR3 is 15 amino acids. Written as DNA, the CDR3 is TGCGCCAGCATGATGACCCCCCGACCCAACACTGAAGCTTTCTTT. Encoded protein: CASMMTPRPNTEAFF.

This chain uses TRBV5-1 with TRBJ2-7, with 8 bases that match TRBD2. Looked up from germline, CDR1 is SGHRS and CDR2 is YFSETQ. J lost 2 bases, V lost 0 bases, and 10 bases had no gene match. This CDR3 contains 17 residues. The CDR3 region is CASSLAVGSGETYEQYF. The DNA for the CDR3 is TGCGCCAGCAGCTTGGCCGTGGGTAGCGGGGAAACCTACGAGCAGTACTTC. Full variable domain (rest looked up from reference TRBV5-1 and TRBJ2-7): KAGVTQTPRYLIKTRGQQVTLSCSPISGHRSVSWYQQTPGQGLQFLFEYFSETQRNKGNFPGRFSGRQFSNSRSEMNVSTLELGDSALYLCASSLAVGSGETYEQYFGPGTRLTVT.

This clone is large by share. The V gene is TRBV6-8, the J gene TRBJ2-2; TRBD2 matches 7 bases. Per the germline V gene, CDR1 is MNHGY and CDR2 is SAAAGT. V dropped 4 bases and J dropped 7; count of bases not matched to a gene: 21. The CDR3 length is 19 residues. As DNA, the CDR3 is TGTGCCAGCAGTTTCGACCGACAATTGGGAGGGCCGGGTGGCGGGGAGCTGTTTTTT. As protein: CASSFDRQLGGPGGGELFF.

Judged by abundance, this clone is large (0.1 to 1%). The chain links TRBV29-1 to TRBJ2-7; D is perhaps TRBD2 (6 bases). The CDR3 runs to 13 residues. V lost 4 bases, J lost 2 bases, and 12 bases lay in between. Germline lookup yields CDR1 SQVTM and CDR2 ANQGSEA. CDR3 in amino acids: CSVVVADTYEQYF. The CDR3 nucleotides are TGCAGCGTTGTTGTAGCGGATACCTACGAGCAGTACTTC.

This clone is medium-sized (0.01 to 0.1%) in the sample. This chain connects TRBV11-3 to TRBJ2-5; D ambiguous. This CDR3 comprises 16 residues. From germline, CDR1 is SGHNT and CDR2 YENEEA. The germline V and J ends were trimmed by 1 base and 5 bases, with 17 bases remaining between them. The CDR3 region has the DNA TGTGCCAGCAGCTTAGGTGTTAGCCGAGGTCGGGAGACCCAGTACTTC. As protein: CASSLGVSRGRETQYF.

The CDR3 region has the DNA TGTGCCAGCAGTTACTCTGGCCGGTCTGAAGCTTTCTTT. Protein: CASSYSGRSEAFF. V gene TRBV6-8 combines with J gene TRBJ1-1; D not resolved. The CDR3 has 13 amino acids. Per germline, CDR1 MNHGY and CDR2 SAAAGT. The germline V and J ends were trimmed by 0 bases and 6 bases, with 8 bases remaining between them.

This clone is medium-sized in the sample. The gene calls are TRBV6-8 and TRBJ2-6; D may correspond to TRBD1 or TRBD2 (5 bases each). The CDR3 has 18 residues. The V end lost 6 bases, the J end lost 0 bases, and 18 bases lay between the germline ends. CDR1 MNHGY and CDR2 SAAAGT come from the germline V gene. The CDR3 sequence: CASRRTGTVFSGANVLTF. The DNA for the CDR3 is TGTGCCAGCAGGCGAACCGGGACCGTCTTCTCTGGGGCCAACGTCCTGACTTTC.

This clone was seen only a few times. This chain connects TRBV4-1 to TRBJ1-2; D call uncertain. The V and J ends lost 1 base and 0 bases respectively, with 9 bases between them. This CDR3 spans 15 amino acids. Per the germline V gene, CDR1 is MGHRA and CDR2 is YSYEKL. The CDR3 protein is CASSQGGRSNYGYTF. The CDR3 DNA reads TGCGCCAGCAGCCAAGGTGGTCGATCTAACTATGGCTACACCTTC.

The DNA for the CDR3 is TGTGCCAGCAGTCCCCAAGCGGGAGGTCGCACAGATACGCAGTATTTT. The encoded protein is CASSPQAGGRTDTQYF. The V and J genes are TRBV28 and TRBJ2-3, with TRBD2 matching over 9 bases. The germline gives CDR1 MDHEN, CDR2 SYDVKM. CDR3 length: 16 amino acids. Unmatched junction bases numbered 7, after V lost 5 bases and J lost 1 base.

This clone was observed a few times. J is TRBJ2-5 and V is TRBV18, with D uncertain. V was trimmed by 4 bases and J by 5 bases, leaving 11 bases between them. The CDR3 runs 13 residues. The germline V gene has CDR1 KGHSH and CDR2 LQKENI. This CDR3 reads CASSQSARETQYF. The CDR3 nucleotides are TGTGCCAGCTCACAGTCTGCTCGGGAGACCCAGTACTTC.

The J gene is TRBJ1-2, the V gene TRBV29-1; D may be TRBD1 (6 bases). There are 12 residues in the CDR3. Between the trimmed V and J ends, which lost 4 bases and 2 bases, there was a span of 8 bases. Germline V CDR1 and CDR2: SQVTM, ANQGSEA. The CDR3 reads CSVAGQNYGYTF. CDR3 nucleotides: TGCAGCGTTGCCGGACAGAACTATGGCTACACCTTC. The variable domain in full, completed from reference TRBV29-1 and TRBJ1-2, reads SAVISQKPSRDICQRGTSLTIQCQVDSQVTMMFWYRQQPGQSLTLIATANQGSEATYESGFVIDKFPISRPNLTFSTLTVSNMSPEDSSIYLCSVAGQNYGYTFGSGTRLTVV.

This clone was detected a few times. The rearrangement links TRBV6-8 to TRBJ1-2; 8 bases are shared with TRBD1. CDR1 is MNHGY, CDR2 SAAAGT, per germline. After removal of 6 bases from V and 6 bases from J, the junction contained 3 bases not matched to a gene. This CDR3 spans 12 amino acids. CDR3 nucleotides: TGTGCCAGCAGCTCAGGGGGCGATGGCTACACCTTC. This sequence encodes CASSSGGDGYTF.

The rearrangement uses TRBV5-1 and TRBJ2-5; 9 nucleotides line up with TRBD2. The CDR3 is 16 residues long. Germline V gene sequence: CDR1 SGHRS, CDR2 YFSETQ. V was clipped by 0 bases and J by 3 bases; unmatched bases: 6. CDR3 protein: CASSLATRLAEETQYF. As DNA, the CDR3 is TGCGCCAGCAGCTTGGCCACAAGACTAGCGGAAGAGACCCAGTACTTC.

CDR3 DNA sequence: TGTGCCAGTAGTATTCTCACCGGGACCGCCACAGATACGCAGTATTTT. Translation: CASSILTGTATDTQYF. The rearrangement uses TRBV19 and TRBJ2-3; D is possibly TRBD1 or TRBD2 (5 bases each). Trimming left V 3 bases short and J 2 bases short, with 15 bases between. This CDR3 has 16 residues. Germline V gene sequence: CDR1 LNHDA, CDR2 SQIVND (reference sequence).

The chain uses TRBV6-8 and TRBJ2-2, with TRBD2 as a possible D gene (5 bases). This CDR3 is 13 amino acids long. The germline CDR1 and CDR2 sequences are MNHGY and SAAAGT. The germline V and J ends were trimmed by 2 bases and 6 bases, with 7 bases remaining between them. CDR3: CASSYGSAGELFF. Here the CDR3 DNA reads TGTGCCAGCAGTTACGGGAGCGCCGGGGAGCTGTTTTTT.

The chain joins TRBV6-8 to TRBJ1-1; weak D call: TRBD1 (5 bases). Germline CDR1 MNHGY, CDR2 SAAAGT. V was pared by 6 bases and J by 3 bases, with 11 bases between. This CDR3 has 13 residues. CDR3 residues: CASREGYYTEAFF. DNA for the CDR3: TGTGCCAGCAGAGAGGGGTACTACACTGAAGCTTTCTTT.

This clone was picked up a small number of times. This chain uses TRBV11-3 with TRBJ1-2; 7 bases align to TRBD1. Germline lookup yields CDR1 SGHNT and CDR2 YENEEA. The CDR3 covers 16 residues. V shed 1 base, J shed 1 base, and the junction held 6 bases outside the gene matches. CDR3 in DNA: TGTGCCAGCAGCTTAGGCCCAGGGGACAGTAACTATGGCTACACCTTC. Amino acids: CASSLGPGDSNYGYTF. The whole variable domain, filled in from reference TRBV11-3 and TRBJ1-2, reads EAGVVQSPRYKIIEKKQPVAFWCNPISGHNTLYWYLQNLGQGPELLIRYENEEAVDDSQLPKDRFSAERLKGVDSTLKIQPAELGDSAVYLCASSLGPGDSNYGYTFGSGTRLTVV.